One sample yielded the 30 T cell receptor beta chains listed below, sequenced in a study of cytomegalovirus exposure and HLA in healthy donors. This PCR relied on a set of 60 Vbeta primers and 13 Jbeta primers. Measured with immunoSEQ multiplex PCR; TCRdb has only the in-frame clones, and not every one. The sample holds roughly 140,000 clones, about 85% seen once. Sequenced input: PBMCs. The receptors originated from a boy under 10 years old in good health and CMV-seronegative.

V is TRBV5-1 and J is TRBJ1-1; D possibly corresponds to TRBD1 (5 bases). V lost 3 bases, J lost 6 bases, and 15 bases lay in between. Germline CDR1 reads SGHRS; CDR2 reads YFSETQ. This CDR3 spans 14 amino acids. As DNA, the CDR3 is TGCGCCAGCAGCTGGGCAAGGGGAAACGCTGAAGCTTTCTTT. Translated, it gives CASSWARGNAEAFF. Drawing the rest from reference TRBV5-1 and TRBJ1-1, the complete variable domain is KAGVTQTPRYLIKTRGQQVTLSCSPISGHRSVSWYQQTPGQGLQFLFEYFSETQRNKGNFPGRFSGRQFSNSRSEMNVSTLELGDSALYLCASSWARGNAEAFFGQGTRLTVV.

In regard to this clone: This likely comes from a read error, as the CDR3 has no conserved phenylalanine or tryptophan at its end. The chain links TRBV5-4 to TRBJ1-2, with 11 bases lining up with TRBD1. Looked up from germline, CDR1 is SGHNT and CDR2 is YYREEE (reference sequence). This CDR3 spans 16 amino acids. Trimming removed 4 bases from V and 7 bases from J; junction bases left unmatched: 12. The CDR3 spells CASSRGQGAQKSGYTL. CDR3 bases: TGTGCCAGCAGCCGCGGACAGGGGGCGCAAAAATCTGGCTACACCCTC.

The chain is built from TRBV27 and TRBJ2-2; possible D gene TRBD2, 5 bases. V lost 3 bases and J lost 3, with 11 bases in between. The CDR3 runs 15 residues. Germline values: CDR1 MNHEY, CDR2 SMNVEV (reference sequence). The CDR3 nucleotides read TGTGCCAGCAGTTTCTCGGGGAGCCACACCGGGGAGCTGTTTTTT. It encodes CASSFSGSHTGELFF.

A single count supports this clone. The V call is TRBV2, the J call TRBJ2-3, with a possible D match to TRBD1 (5 bases). Trimming removed 8 bases from V and 5 bases from J, with 17 bases in between. CDR3 length: 14 residues. The germline V gene has CDR1 SNHLY and CDR2 FYNNEI. CDR3 sequence (DNA): TGTGCCAGCCTCCCGTCCCAGGGAAGAGATACGCAGTATTTT. Its translation: CASLPSQGRDTQYF. The entire variable domain, with the rest obtained from reference TRBV2 and TRBJ2-3, is as follows: EPEVTQTPSHQVTQMGQEVILRCVPISNHLYFYWYRQILGQKVEFLVSFYNNEISEKSEIFDDQFSVERPDGSNFTLKIRSTKLEDSAMYFCASLPSQGRDTQYFGPGTRLTVL.

This clone occurred once. V is TRBV13 and J is TRBJ1-5, with D perhaps TRBD1 (6 bases). V was pared by 7 bases and J by 4 bases, with 11 bases between. CDR3 length: 13 amino acids. Germline loops: CDR1 PRHDT, CDR2 FYEKMQ (reference sequence). The CDR3 DNA follows: TGTGCCAGCACCTCTCAGGGGAATCAGCCCCAGCATTTT. This gives the protein CASTSQGNQPQHF.

This chain links TRBV5-4 with TRBJ2-1; 9 nucleotides line up with TRBD2. CDR3 length: 16 residues. The germline V gene has CDR1 SGHNT and CDR2 YYREEE (reference sequence). V shed 4 bases and J 7 bases; nucleotides not matched to a gene: 12. The CDR3 region is CASSQPPVAGVNEQFF. The CDR3 bases are TGTGCCAGCAGCCAACCTCCCGTAGCGGGAGTGAATGAGCAGTTCTTC.

The V call is TRBV5-1, the J call TRBJ2-2; unclear D gene. V dropped 2 bases and J dropped 2 bases, with 16 bases sitting between them. CDR1 SGHRS and CDR2 YFSETQ come from the germline V gene. This CDR3 region has 17 residues. The CDR3 loop reads CASSFLAPKLNTGELFF. Here the CDR3 DNA reads TGCGCCAGCAGCTTTTTAGCCCCGAAACTCAACACCGGGGAGCTGTTTTTT.

The chain uses TRBV27 and TRBJ2-2, with D possibly matching TRBD1 (6 bases). This CDR3 has 15 amino acids. Germline CDR1 MNHEY, CDR2 SMNVEV (reference sequence). Trimming removed 8 bases from V and 4 bases from J, with 17 bases in between. CDR3 in DNA: TGTGCCAGCTCAAACACAGGGCCCTTCACCGGGGAGCTGTTTTTT. Its translation is CASSNTGPFTGELFF.

The chain is built from TRBV10-3 and TRBJ1-5, with TRBD1 as a possible D gene (5 bases). The CDR3 runs to 15 residues. Germline V lookup: CDR1 ENHRY, CDR2 SYGVKD. V was trimmed by 2 bases and J by 5 bases, leaving 13 bases between them. CDR3 DNA: TGTGCCATCAGTGAGGGGCAGGGCGGTGATCAGCCCCAGCATTTT. Translated: CAISEGQGGDQPQHF.

V gene TRBV21-1 combines with J gene TRBJ2-1; the D call TRBD1 from the table was never checked on the DNA. TRBV21-1 is termed a pseudogene. This CDR3 has 17 amino acids. CDR3 in DNA: TGTGCCAGCAGCCCACACAAGTCACAGGGTCCGTACGATGAGCAGTTCTTC. It codes for CASSPHKSQGPYDEQFF.

This clone was detected once. The chain combines TRBV28 with TRBJ2-7; 9 nucleotides agree with TRBD1. The CDR3 covers 13 residues. Germline CDR1 MDHEN, CDR2 SYDVKM. The ends lost 5 bases at V and 13 bases at J; junction bases unmatched: 12. CDR3 region: CASSPTGGPTYYF. As DNA, the CDR3 is TGTGCCAGCAGTCCAACAGGGGGCCCTACCTACTACTTC.

J is TRBJ1-1 and V is TRBV6-1; D is ambiguous. This CDR3 is 14 amino acids long. The V gene's germline CDR1 is MNHNS and CDR2 SASEGT. Trimming stripped 4 bases from V and 0 bases from J, with 9 bases between. The CDR3: CASSGWALNTEAFF. In DNA, the CDR3 is TGTGCCAGCAGTGGTTGGGCGCTGAACACTGAAGCTTTCTTT.

This clone has just one count. This sequence joins TRBV15 and TRBJ1-4, with D possibly matching TRBD1 (6 bases). V was clipped by 1 base and J by 6 bases, with 15 bases between them. The CDR3 sequence is 16 residues long. Germline V gene sequence: CDR1 LNHNV, CDR2 YYDKDF (reference sequence). In DNA, the CDR3 is TGTGCCACCAGCAGAGGTCAGGGGTTTTCGCATGAAAAACTGTTTTTT. Residues: CATSRGQGFSHEKLFF.

The chain uses TRBV7-2 and TRBJ2-3; possibly TRBD1 for D (6 bases). Trimming shortened V by 4 bases and J by 0 bases, and 8 bases separated the two germline ends. The length of the CDR3 is 14 residues. Germline assignment: CDR1 SGHTA and CDR2 FQGNSA. The CDR3 sequence is CASSSGQSTDTQYF. For the CDR3, the DNA is TGTGCCAGCAGCTCCGGACAGAGCACAGATACGCAGTATTTT.

This chain joins TRBV2 and TRBJ2-7; 7 bases line up with TRBD1. CDR1 SNHLY and CDR2 FYNNEI come from the germline V gene. The CDR3 spans 17 residues. Trimming took 5 bases from V and 4 from J; bases not matched to a gene: 17. This CDR3 reads CASSHLPDRAQRYEQYF. CDR3 bases: TGTGCCAGCAGTCACTTACCCGACAGGGCACAACGGTACGAGCAGTACTTC.

CDR3 region: CASSVVTGSNEQFF. The CDR3 bases are TGTGCCAGCAGCGTAGTTACAGGTAGCAATGAGCAGTTCTTC. V is TRBV9 and J is TRBJ2-1; perhaps TRBD1 as D (5 bases). Germline V CDR1 and CDR2: SGDLS, YYNGEE. The CDR3 contains 14 residues. With 0 bases removed from V and 6 bases from J, the gap between germline ends came to 10 bases.

The V and J genes are TRBV5-4 and TRBJ1-1, with 11 bases fitting TRBD1. The CDR3 runs to 16 residues. J was trimmed by 6 bases and V by 4 bases; bases with no gene match: 11. CDR1 is SGHNT, CDR2 YYREEE, per germline (reference sequence). The CDR3 protein is CASSGMRTGGLAEAFF. The CDR3 DNA follows: TGTGCCAGCAGCGGTATGCGGACAGGGGGCTTGGCTGAAGCTTTCTTT. The full variable domain, in which reference TRBV5-4 and TRBJ1-1 provide the parts outside the CDR3, is ETGVTQSPTHLIKTRGQQVTLRCSSQSGHNTVSWYQQALGQGPQFIFQYYREEENGRGNFPPRFSGLQFPNYSSELNVNALELDDSALYLCASSGMRTGGLAEAFFGQGTRLTVV.

The chain links TRBV6-5 to TRBJ2-1; 8 nucleotides agree with TRBD1. V was clipped by 4 bases and J by 7 bases; unmatched bases: 12. This CDR3 is 16 amino acids long. The germline CDR1 and CDR2 sequences are MNHEY and SVGAGI. The CDR3 sequence is CASSFKNRGSGNEQFF. The CDR3 DNA sequence: TGTGCCAGCAGTTTCAAAAACAGGGGGTCTGGGAATGAGCAGTTCTTC.

This clone was observed once. The chain recombines TRBV5-6 with TRBJ2-7, with 9 positions matching TRBD1. Germline trimming cut 0 bases from V and 4 bases from J; bases unmatched to any gene: 2. The CDR3 spans 14 residues. Germline lookup yields CDR1 SGHDT and CDR2 YYEEEE. The CDR3 spells CASSLAGQGYEQYF. The CDR3 region has the DNA TGTGCCAGCAGCTTGGCGGGACAGGGATACGAGCAGTACTTC. Full variable domain (missing parts from reference TRBV5-6 and TRBJ2-7): DAGVTQSPTHLIKTRGQQVTLRCSPKSGHDTVSWYQQALGQGPQFIFQYYEEEERQRGNFPDRFSGHQFPNYSSELNVNALLLGDSALYLCASSLAGQGYEQYFGPGTRLTVT.

This chain uses TRBV5-6 with TRBJ2-7; D is perhaps TRBD1 (5 bases). V dropped 0 bases and J dropped 2 bases, with 9 bases sitting between them. Germline V CDR1 and CDR2: SGHDT, YYEEEE. The CDR3 covers 14 residues. CDR3 loop: CASSLVGPTYEQYF. CDR3 nucleotide sequence: TGTGCCAGCAGCTTGGTGGGGCCAACCTACGAGCAGTACTTC.

This clone was seen a single time. V is TRBV14 and J is TRBJ1-1; TRBD1 aligns across 7 bases. Losses at the gene ends were 4 bases for V and 5 bases for J; bases not matched to a gene: 7. The CDR3 runs to 14 residues. The germline V gene has CDR1 SGHDN and CDR2 FVKESK. The CDR3 region is CASSLQGRWTEAFF. The CDR3 coding sequence is TGTGCCAGCAGCCTACAGGGGAGGTGGACTGAAGCTTTCTTT.

The J gene is TRBJ2-5, the V gene TRBV7-2; D may be TRBD2 (6 bases). Germline V lookup: CDR1 SGHTA, CDR2 FQGNSA. V lost 7 bases and J lost 5, with 17 bases in between. The CDR3 contains 14 residues. CDR3 in DNA: TGTGCCAGCAACCCTTTGGGGGGACTGGAGACCCAGTACTTC. It is translated as CASNPLGGLETQYF.

This clone was seen a single time. The chain couples TRBV11-3 to TRBJ2-2; no definite D call. This CDR3 comprises 16 residues. Germline V gives CDR1 SGHNT, CDR2 YENEEA. V was pared by 1 base and J by 0 bases, with 9 bases between. CDR3 amino acids: CASSLGGHANTGELFF. CDR3 sequence (DNA): TGTGCCAGCAGCTTAGGAGGTCACGCGAACACCGGGGAGCTGTTTTTT. The variable domain in full, completed from reference TRBV11-3 and TRBJ2-2, reads EAGVVQSPRYKIIEKKQPVAFWCNPISGHNTLYWYLQNLGQGPELLIRYENEEAVDDSQLPKDRFSAERLKGVDSTLKIQPAELGDSAVYLCASSLGGHANTGELFFGEGSRLTVL.

The V gene is TRBV27, the J gene TRBJ1-4; D gene uncertain. Trimming removed 6 bases at V and 2 bases at J, with 7 bases between. The CDR3 is made up of 13 amino acids. Germline CDR1 MNHEY, CDR2 SMNVEV (reference sequence). The CDR3 coding sequence is TGTGCCAGCAGGAGGAGGACTAATGAAAAACTGTTTTTT. Translating gives CASRRRTNEKLFF.

The V call is TRBV5-1, the J call TRBJ2-7; tentatively, D is TRBD1 (5 bases). The CDR3 has 15 amino acids. Per the germline V gene, CDR1 is SGHRS and CDR2 is YFSETQ. The V and J ends lost 0 bases and 4 bases respectively, with 14 bases between them. The CDR3 protein is CASSLVSGAPYEQYF. CDR3 coding DNA: TGCGCCAGCAGCTTGGTTAGTGGGGCTCCGTACGAGCAGTACTTC.

This clone was detected only once. J is TRBJ1-2 and V is TRBV28; 7 bases match TRBD1. The germline V gene encodes CDR1 MDHEN and CDR2 SYDVKM. Germline trimming cut 3 bases from V and 0 bases from J; bases unmatched to any gene: 7. The CDR3 is 16 residues long. This CDR3 is CASSFEQGVANYGYTF. CDR3 sequence (DNA): TGTGCCAGCAGTTTTGAGCAGGGGGTTGCTAACTATGGCTACACCTTC.

Only a few counts were recorded for this clone. The chain uses TRBV4-2 and TRBJ2-1; 7 bases map to TRBD1. V was pared by 1 base and J by 9 bases, with 9 bases of the junction left unmatched. The germline CDR1 and CDR2 sequences are LGHNA and YNFKEQ. The CDR3 runs 15 residues. Here the CDR3 DNA reads TGTGCCAGCAGCCAAGTTAGACAGGGTTATAGTGAGCAGTTCTTC. Its translation is CASSQVRQGYSEQFF.

The J gene is TRBJ1-1, the V gene TRBV10-3; D unresolved. Germline V gene data show CDR1 as ENHRY and CDR2 as SYGVKD. This CDR3 has 12 amino acids. Deletions cut 5 bases from V and 6 bases from J, with 10 bases between. CDR3 coding DNA: TGTGCCATCAGTCTCGAGGGTTCTGAAGCTTTCTTT. Residues: CAISLEGSEAFF.

This chain uses TRBV5-1 with TRBJ2-5; 7 bases align to TRBD1. The J call is uncertain, as TRBJ2-7 better fits the DNA end. Germline CDR1 is SGHRS and CDR2 is YFSETQ. This CDR3 is 14 amino acids long. The CDR3 here is CASRRVQGTYEQYF. DNA for the CDR3: TGCGCCAGCAGGAGGGTACAGGGGACCTACGAGCAGTACTTC.

The V gene is TRBV5-4, the J gene TRBJ2-5; perhaps TRBD1 as D (6 bases). CDR3 length equals 14 residues. The germline V and J ends were trimmed by 4 bases and 3 bases, with 13 bases remaining between them. Germline V gives CDR1 SGHNT, CDR2 YYREEE (reference sequence). The CDR3 DNA is TGTGCCAGCAGCCCCGGACAGAAGAAAGAGACCCAGTACTTC. Translated: CASSPGQKKETQYF. Full variable domain (outside the CDR3, taken from reference TRBV5-4 and TRBJ2-5): ETGVTQSPTHLIKTRGQQVTLRCSSQSGHNTVSWYQQALGQGPQFIFQYYREEENGRGNFPPRFSGLQFPNYSSELNVNALELDDSALYLCASSPGQKKETQYFGPGTRLLVL.